The rows below give T cell receptor beta chains drawn from one sample of a study of blood T cell repertoires in COVID-19. The repertoire was sequenced with immunoSEQ multiplex PCR; TCRdb's copy has only in-frame clones and lacks some. This table has about 370,000 clones, roughly nine tenths appearing once. The sample was PBMCs or T cells enriched from blood (not recorded which). These TCRs come from a woman between 40 and 55 years old who had been exposed to COVID-19. CDR3s leave out the opening cysteine and the closing phenylalanine or tryptophan.

V,J,CDR3
TRBV5-1,TRBJ2-7,ASSLGNRVWGYEQY
TRBV18,TRBJ1-6,ASSQEEWSPLH
TRBV18,TRBJ2-7,ASSPGDRDEQY
TRBV2,TRBJ2-1,ASSVSSTGSGEQF
TRBV7-8,TRBJ2-1,ASSPIAGGIVGQF
TRBV5-1,TRBJ1-1,ASGFGGGTEAF
TRBV5-6,TRBJ2-7,ASSLVGQTGGYEQY
TRBV18,TRBJ1-6,ASSPSAVSSYNSPLH
TRBV14,TRBJ1-2,ASSQDQGIYGYT
TRBV15,TRBJ1-5,ATSRAKQGFQPQH
TRBV2,TRBJ2-7,ASSEEGSLYEQY
TRBV9,TRBJ1-2,ASSGGYGYT
TRBV30,TRBJ1-3,AWSPWTGGNTIY
TRBV19,TRBJ1-3,ASKRGSSGNTIY
TRBV27,TRBJ1-2,ASSIDRAYGYT
TRBV7-2,TRBJ1-1,ASSFWGDTEAF
TRBV7-9,TRBJ2-2,ASSSEVPTGELF
TRBV5-6,TRBJ2-7,ASSLGLASNLRYEQY
TRBV6-6,TRBJ1-6,ASSLRGYNSPLH
TRBV5-1,TRBJ2-7,ASSLRDRVYEQY
TRBV12-3/TRBV12-4,TRBJ1-2,ASSPQGYGYT
TRBV24-1,TRBJ2-3,ATSDLSLAGVSGTQY
TRBV14,TRBJ1-2,ASSQARGLGGYT
TRBV7-2,TRBJ1-5,ASSLGVAGVQPQH
TRBV7-2,TRBJ1-2,ASSRSQGNYGYT
TRBV25-1,TRBJ1-4,ASSGSRGQGV
TRBV29-1,TRBJ1-4,SARGTNEKLF
TRBV7-8,TRBJ2-3,ASSFPGASSRVAAQY
TRBV5-1,TRBJ2-7,ASSLGHGGNSYEQY
TRBV2,TRBJ1-1,ASSRTGMNTEAF
TRBV5-1,TRBJ2-1,ASRGGLADNEQF
TRBV9,TRBJ1-5,ASRNYRGGQPQH
TRBV5-1,TRBJ2-3,ASSLGRDADTQY
TRBV9,TRBJ1-2,ASSPSRGRIQGYT
TRBV30,TRBJ1-5,AWSVAGGAVQPQH
TRBV18,TRBJ1-2,ASSELGQRYNYGYT
TRBV3-1/TRBV3-2,TRBJ1-2,ASTKAGTGNYGYT
TRBV19,TRBJ2-1,ASSTQGNEQF
TRBV28,TRBJ1-4,ASTLPGQGYEKLF
TRBV29-1,TRBJ2-7,SVAASMLGEQY
TRBV27,TRBJ1-5,ASSASDRARGRNQPQH
TRBV5-1,TRBJ2-1,ASSLGLAGSYYNEQF
TRBV7-3,TRBJ2-1,ASSPVAGASNEQF
TRBV29-1,TRBJ2-7,SVEEKGADYEQY
TRBV3-1/TRBV3-2,TRBJ2-7,ASSRAASRQNYEQY
TRBV29-1,TRBJ2-2,SFRTGSNTGELF
TRBV4-1,TRBJ1-2,ASSQDAQAYGYT
TRBV18,TRBJ2-2,ASSPSRGNTGELF
TRBV24-1,TRBJ2-2,ATSKDRVRTGELF